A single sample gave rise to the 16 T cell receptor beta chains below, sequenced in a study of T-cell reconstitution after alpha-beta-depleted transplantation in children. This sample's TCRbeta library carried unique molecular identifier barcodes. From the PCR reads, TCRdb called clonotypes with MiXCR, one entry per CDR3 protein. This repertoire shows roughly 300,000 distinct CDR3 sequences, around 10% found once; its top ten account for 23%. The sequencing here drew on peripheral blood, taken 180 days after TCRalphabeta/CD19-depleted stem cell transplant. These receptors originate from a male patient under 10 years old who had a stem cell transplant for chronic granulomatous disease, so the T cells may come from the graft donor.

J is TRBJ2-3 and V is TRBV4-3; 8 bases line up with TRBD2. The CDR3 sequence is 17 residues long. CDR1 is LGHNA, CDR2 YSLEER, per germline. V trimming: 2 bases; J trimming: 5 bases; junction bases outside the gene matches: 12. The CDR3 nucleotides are TGCGCCAGCAGCCAAACCGGGGGGGGGGCTGGCGGAGATACGCAGTATTTT. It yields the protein CASSQTGGGAGGDTQYF.

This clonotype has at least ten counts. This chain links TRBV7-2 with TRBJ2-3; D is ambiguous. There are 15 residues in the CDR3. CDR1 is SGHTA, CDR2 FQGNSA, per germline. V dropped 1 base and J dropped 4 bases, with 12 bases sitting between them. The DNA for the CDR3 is TGTGCCAGCAGCTTAGGACTCGTCCGCCCAGATACGCAGTATTTT. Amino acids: CASSLGLVRPDTQYF.

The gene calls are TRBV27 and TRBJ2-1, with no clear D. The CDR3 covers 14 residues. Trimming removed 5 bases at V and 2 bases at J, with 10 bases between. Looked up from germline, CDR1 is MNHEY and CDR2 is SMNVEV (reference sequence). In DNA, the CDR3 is TGTGCCAGCAGTAACAGAGGACCCTACAATGAGCAGTTCTTC. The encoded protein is CASSNRGPYNEQFF.

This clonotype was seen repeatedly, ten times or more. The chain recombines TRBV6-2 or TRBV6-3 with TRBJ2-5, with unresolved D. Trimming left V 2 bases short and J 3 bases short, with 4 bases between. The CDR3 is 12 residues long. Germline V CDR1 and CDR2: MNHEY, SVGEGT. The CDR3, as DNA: TGTGCCAGCAGTTACGCTAAAGAGACCCAGTACTTC. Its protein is CASSYAKETQYF.

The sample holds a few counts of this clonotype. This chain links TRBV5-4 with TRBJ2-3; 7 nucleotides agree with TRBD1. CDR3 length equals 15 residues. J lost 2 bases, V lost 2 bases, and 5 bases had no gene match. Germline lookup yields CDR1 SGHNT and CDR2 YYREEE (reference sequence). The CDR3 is CASSFTGTATDTQYF. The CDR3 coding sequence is TGTGCCAGCAGCTTCACCGGGACAGCCACAGATACGCAGTATTTT.

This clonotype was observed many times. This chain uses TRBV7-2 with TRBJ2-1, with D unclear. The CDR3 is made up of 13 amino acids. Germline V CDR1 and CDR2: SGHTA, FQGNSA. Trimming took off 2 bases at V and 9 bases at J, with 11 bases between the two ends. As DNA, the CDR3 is TGTGCCAGCAGCTTATTTTCGGAAAGTGAGCAGTTCTTC. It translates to CASSLFSESEQFF.

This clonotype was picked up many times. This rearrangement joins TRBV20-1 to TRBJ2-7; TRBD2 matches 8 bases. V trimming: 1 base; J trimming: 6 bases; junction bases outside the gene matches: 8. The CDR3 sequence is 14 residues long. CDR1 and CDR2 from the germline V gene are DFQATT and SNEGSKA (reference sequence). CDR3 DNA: TGCAGTGCTAGAGGCATTAGCGGGATTACCGAGCAGTACTTC. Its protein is CSARGISGITEQYF.

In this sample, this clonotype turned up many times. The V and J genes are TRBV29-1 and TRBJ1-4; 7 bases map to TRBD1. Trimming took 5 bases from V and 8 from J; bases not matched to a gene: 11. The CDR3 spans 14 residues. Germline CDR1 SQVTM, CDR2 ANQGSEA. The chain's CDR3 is CSVTLDRAHEKLFF. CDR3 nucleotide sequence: TGCAGCGTTACCTTAGACAGGGCCCACGAAAAACTGTTTTTT.

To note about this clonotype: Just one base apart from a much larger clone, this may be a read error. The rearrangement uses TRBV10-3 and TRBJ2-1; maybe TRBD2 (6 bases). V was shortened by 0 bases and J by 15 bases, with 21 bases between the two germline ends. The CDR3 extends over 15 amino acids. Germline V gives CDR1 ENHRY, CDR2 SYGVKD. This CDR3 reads CAISESGTSLMGPFF. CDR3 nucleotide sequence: TGTGCCATCAGTGAGTCCGGGACTTCCCTCATGGGGCCGTTCTTC.

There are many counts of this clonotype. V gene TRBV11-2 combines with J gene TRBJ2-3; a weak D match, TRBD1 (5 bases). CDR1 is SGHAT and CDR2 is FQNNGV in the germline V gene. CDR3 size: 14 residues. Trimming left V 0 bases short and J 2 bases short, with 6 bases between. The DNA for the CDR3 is TGTGCCAGCAGCTTAGAGGGGCCCACAGATACGCAGTATTTT. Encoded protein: CASSLEGPTDTQYF. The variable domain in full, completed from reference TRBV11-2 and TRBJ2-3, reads EAGVAQSPRYKIIEKRQSVAFWCNPISGHATLYWYQQILGQGPKLLIQFQNNGVVDDSQLPKDRFSAERLKGVDSTLKIQPAKLEDSAVYLCASSLEGPTDTQYFGPGTRLTVL.

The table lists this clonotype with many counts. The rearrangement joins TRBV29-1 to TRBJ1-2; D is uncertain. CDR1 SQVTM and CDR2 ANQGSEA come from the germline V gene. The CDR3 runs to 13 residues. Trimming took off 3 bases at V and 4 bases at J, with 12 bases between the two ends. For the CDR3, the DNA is TGCAGCGTTGAGTGGGTTACCCGCTATGGCTACACCTTC. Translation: CSVEWVTRYGYTF.

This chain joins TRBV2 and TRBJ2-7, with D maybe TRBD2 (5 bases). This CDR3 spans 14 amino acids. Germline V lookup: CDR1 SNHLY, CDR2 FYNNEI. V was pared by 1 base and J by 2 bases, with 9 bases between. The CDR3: CASSEGLLTYEQYF. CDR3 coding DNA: TGTGCCAGCAGTGAAGGACTACTTACCTACGAGCAGTACTTC. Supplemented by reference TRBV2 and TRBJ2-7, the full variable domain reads EPEVTQTPSHQVTQMGQEVILRCVPISNHLYFYWYRQILGQKVEFLVSFYNNEISEKSEIFDDQFSVERPDGSNFTLKIRSTKLEDSAMYFCASSEGLLTYEQYFGPGTRLTVT.

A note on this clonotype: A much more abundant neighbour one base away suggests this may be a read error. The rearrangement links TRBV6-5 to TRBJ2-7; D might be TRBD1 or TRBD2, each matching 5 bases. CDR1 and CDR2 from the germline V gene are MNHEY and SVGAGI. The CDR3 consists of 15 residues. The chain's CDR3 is CAGSSPGTATYEQYF. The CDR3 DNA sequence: TGTGCCGGCAGTTCCCCGGGGACGGCAACCTACGAGCAGTACTTC.

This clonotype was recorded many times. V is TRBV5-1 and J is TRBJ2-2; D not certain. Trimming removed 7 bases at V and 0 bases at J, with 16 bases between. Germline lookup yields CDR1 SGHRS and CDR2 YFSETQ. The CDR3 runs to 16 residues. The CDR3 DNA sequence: TGCGCCAGCGGCGGACCCTCGACTGCGAACACCGGGGAGCTGTTTTTT. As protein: CASGGPSTANTGELFF. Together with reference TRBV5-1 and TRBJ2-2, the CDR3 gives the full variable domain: KAGVTQTPRYLIKTRGQQVTLSCSPISGHRSVSWYQQTPGQGLQFLFEYFSETQRNKGNFPGRFSGRQFSNSRSEMNVSTLELGDSALYLCASGGPSTANTGELFFGEGSRLTVL.

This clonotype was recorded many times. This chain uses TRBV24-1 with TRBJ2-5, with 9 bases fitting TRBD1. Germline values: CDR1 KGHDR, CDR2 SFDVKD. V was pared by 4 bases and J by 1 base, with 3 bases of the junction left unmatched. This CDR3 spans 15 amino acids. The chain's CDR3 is CATSETGGGQETQYF. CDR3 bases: TGTGCCACCAGTGAGACAGGGGGAGGCCAAGAGACCCAGTACTTC.

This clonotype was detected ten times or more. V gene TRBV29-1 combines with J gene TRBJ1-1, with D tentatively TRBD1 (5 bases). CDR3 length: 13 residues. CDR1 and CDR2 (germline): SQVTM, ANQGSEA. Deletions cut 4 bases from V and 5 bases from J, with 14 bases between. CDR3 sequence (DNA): TGCAGCGTTGCCGCTGGGGCTGGGACTGAAGCTTTCTTT. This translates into CSVAAGAGTEAFF. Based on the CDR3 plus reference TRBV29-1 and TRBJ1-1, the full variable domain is SAVISQKPSRDICQRGTSLTIQCQVDSQVTMMFWYRQQPGQSLTLIATANQGSEATYESGFVIDKFPISRPNLTFSTLTVSNMSPEDSSIYLCSVAAGAGTEAFFGQGTRLTVV.